This T cell receptor beta chain appears in the sequencing data of a study of Graves' ophthalmopathy and Graves' hyperthyroidism. This clonotype was seen only a few times. CDR1 and CDR2 from the germline V gene are MNHNY and SVGAGI (reference sequence). The V segment lost 6 bases and the J segment 0 bases; nucleotides outside the gene matches: 5. This CDR3 comprises 15 residues. The sequenced template was RNA, covering the TCR beta CDR3 region. Amplification began with first-round RT-PCR using HTBI primers, then second-round multiplex PCR was performed. TCRdb re-derived calls from the multiplex PCR reads in MiXCR, one entry per CDR3 protein. The sample has approximately 640,000 distinct CDR3 sequences; about two fifths are singletons.

The TCR was taken from an adult man with Graves' ophthalmopathy. Source material: peripheral blood. The V and J genes are TRBV6-6 and TRBJ1-5, with TRBD1 identical over 7 bases. CDR3 sequence reads: CASRQGRGSNQPQHF. CDR3 DNA: TGTGCCAGCAGACAGGGGAGGGGTAGCAATCAGCCCCAGCATTTT.